The rows below give T cell receptor beta chains drawn from one sample of a study of T cells after posttransplantation cyclophosphamide. Method: immunoSEQ multiplex PCR; TCRdb's copy keeps in-frame clones and lacks some. The sample gives roughly 5,200 clones, roughly 72% of which show up once; under 20% is in the top ten. The sequencing here drew on PBMCs, taken 362 days after allogeneic stem cell transplant with posttransplant cyclophosphamide. The receptor source for this set is a male patient aged 55 to 69 who received an allogeneic stem cell transplant from an unrelated donor, was CMV-positive, and had acute GVHD only. T cells may partly derive from the graft donor. Both conserved end residues are part of each CDR3. The D gene is left open where the match is weak. The size field is filled for only some rows; it gives once, few, many or a size class.

v_gene	abundance	j_gene	d_gene	CDR3aa	CDR3nt
TRBV6-1	few	TRBJ2-7	.	CASSPWGTSYEQYF	TGTGCCAGCTCCCCTTGGGGGACTTCCTACGAGCAGTACTTC
TRBV19	.	TRBJ2-7	TRBD1	CASSIGTDPAYEQYF	TGTGCCAGTAGTATCGGGACAGACCCGGCCTACGAGCAGTACTTC
TRBV9	once	TRBJ2-1	.	CASSHPGGEQFF	TGTGCCAGCAGCCACCCGGGGGGCGAGCAGTTCTTC
TRBV6-1	.	TRBJ2-2	TRBD2	CASSRAGAVTGELFF	TGTGCCAGCAGTCGAGCGGGAGCGGTCACCGGGGAGCTGTTTTTT
TRBV5-8	few	TRBJ1-4	.	CASSLGVGSEKLFF	TGTGCCAGCAGCTTGGGAGTGGGGAGTGAAAAACTGTTTTTT
TRBV2	.	TRBJ1-5	.	CASTNRVGNQPQHF	TGTGCCAGCACCAACAGGGTTGGCAATCAGCCCCAGCATTTT
TRBV5-1	few	TRBJ1-4	TRBD1	CASSLIVGTGDEKLFF	TGCGCCAGCAGCTTGATCGTCGGGACAGGGGATGAAAAACTGTTTTTT
TRBV28	.	TRBJ2-6	.	CASSPLGPLPSGANVLTF	TGTGCCAGCAGTCCCCTTGGGCCACTTCCCTCTGGGGCCAACGTCCTGACTTTC
TRBV5-4	.	TRBJ2-1	.	CASSRGNEQFF	TGTGCCAGCAGCCGGGGCAATGAGCAGTTCTTC
TRBV4-1	.	TRBJ2-5	TRBD2	CASSQDRGGKETQYF	TGCGCCAGCAGCCAAGATCGCGGGGGAAAAGAGACCCAGTACTTC
TRBV27	.	TRBJ1-6	TRBD1	CASARGQGARGGKDSPLHF	TGTGCCAGCGCTCGGGGACAGGGGGCGCGGGGAGGTAAGGATTCACCCCTCCACTTT
TRBV27	.	TRBJ1-1	.	CASTLFRTAVMNTEAFF	TGTGCCAGCACATTATTTCGGACAGCTGTCATGAACACTGAAGCTTTCTTT
TRBV5-4	few	TRBJ2-1	.	CASSPRTTGDNEQFF	TGTGCCAGCAGCCCCAGAACTACCGGGGACAATGAGCAGTTCTTC
TRBV14	.	TRBJ2-3	TRBD1	CASSQFRDRVVDTQYF	TGTGCCAGCAGCCAATTCCGGGACAGAGTAGTAGATACGCAGTATTTT
TRBV18	.	TRBJ1-1	.	CASSPPGAGVTMNTEAFF	TGTGCCAGCTCACCACCCGGGGCAGGGGTAACCATGAACACTGAAGCTTTCTTT
TRBV18	.	TRBJ2-3	.	CASSPGALLADTQYF	TGTGCCAGCTCACCGGGGGCTTTATTGGCGGATACGCAGTATTTT
TRBV6-1	medium-sized	TRBJ1-2	TRBD1	CASSEGTGAYVRGYTF	TGTGCCAGCAGTGAGGGGACAGGGGCTTACGTGCGTGGCTACACCTTC
TRBV27	.	TRBJ2-2	.	CASGEASADFFYTGELFF	TGTGCCAGCGGGGAGGCTAGCGCTGATTTCTTTTACACCGGGGAGCTGTTTTTT
TRBV7-8	.	TRBJ2-7	TRBD1	CASSQHGDRTYEQYF	TGTGCCAGCAGCCAACATGGGGACAGGACCTACGAGCAGTACTTC
TRBV5-5	.	TRBJ1-5	.	CASSPGSTGQPQHF	TGTGCCAGCAGCCCGGGGTCGACGGGCCAGCCCCAGCATTTT
TRBV19	.	TRBJ2-1	.	CASSILGGNEQFF	TGTGCCAGTAGTATCTTGGGCGGGAATGAGCAGTTCTTC
TRBV18	.	TRBJ1-2	.	CASSPPAGDYGYTF	TGTGCCAGCTCACCACCGGCGGGGGACTATGGCTACACCTTC
TRBV19	.	TRBJ2-1	TRBD2	CASSMGTSGRAGNEQFF	TGTGCCAGTAGTATGGGGACTAGCGGGAGGGCCGGGAATGAGCAGTTCTTC
TRBV5-1	few	TRBJ1-1	.	CASSLTDTEAFF	TGCGCCAGCAGCTTAACAGACACTGAAGCTTTCTTT
TRBV7-9	.	TRBJ2-1	TRBD1	CASSLAHIQGNEQFF	TGTGCCAGCAGCTTAGCGCATATACAGGGGAATGAGCAGTTCTTC
TRBV7-6	.	TRBJ2-7	.	CASSLDRTTHYEQYF	TGTGCCAGCAGCTTAGATAGGACTACCCACTACGAGCAGTACTTC